The entry that follows covers one T cell receptor beta chain sequence. This entry comes from a study of blood T cell repertoires in COVID-19. Background on the study: Material from acute and convalescent COVID-19 was sourced from the United States, Italy and Spain. Nucleic acid was either cDNA or gDNA, and it came from T cells, B-cell-depleted T cells, or PBMCs.

The V and J ends lost 5 bases and 9 bases respectively, with 17 bases between them. This CDR3 has 13 residues. Original handling: Amplification from reference gene primers served as the basis for estimated nucleated cell counts. Method: immunoSEQ multiplex PCR; TCRdb's copy keeps in-frame clones and lacks some. D and trimming were read from the DNA, whereas the V and J calls and clone size are those reported in that table. Altogether about 64,000 clones are present, 70% to 85% being singletons, with the ten largest covering 5.5% to 6%. This clonotype originated in an older woman with acute or convalescent COVID-19. The sample comprised peripheral blood. The chain has TRBV12-3 or TRBV12-4 and TRBJ2-7, with no clear D. The CDR3 coding sequence is TGTGCCAGCAGTCTTCCCGGTTCGGCAGGGCAGTACTTC. This codes for CASSLPGSAGQYF.